The rows below give T cell receptor beta chains drawn from one sample of a study of blood T cell repertoires in COVID-19. Using immunoSEQ multiplex PCR, the repertoire was profiled, and TCRdb retains in-frame clones only, with some absent. The top ten clones hold approximately 2.2% of a sample with some 300,000 clones, around 90% of them seen once. The sample taken for sequencing was peripheral blood. The receptors come from a young man with active or convalescent COVID-19. Both conserved end residues are part of each CDR3. A D gene is named only where the DNA matches it firmly. Clone size is shown for a subset of rows, as once, few, many or a class of expanded clone.

V gene,D gene,J gene,clone size,CDR3 protein,CDR3 DNA
TRBV4-1,TRBD1,TRBJ1-2,-,CASSSQSGQGRVRYTF,TGCGCCAGCAGCTCCCAATCCGGACAGGGAAGAGTACGCTACACCTTC
TRBV7-9,TRBD1,TRBJ1-2,-,CASSSGTVSNYGYTF,TGTGCCAGCAGCTCAGGGACAGTCTCTAACTATGGCTACACCTTC
TRBV15,-,TRBJ1-1,-,CATSRDREEAFF,TGTGCCACCAGCAGAGATCGTGAGGAAGCTTTCTTT
TRBV6-2/TRBV6-3,TRBD2,TRBJ2-7,-,CASSLISGVREQYF,TGTGCCAGCAGTTTAATCAGCGGGGTCCGTGAGCAGTACTTC
TRBV27,TRBD1,TRBJ2-2,-,CASRRGRGWTGELFF,TGTGCCAGCAGAAGGGGGCGCGGATGGACCGGGGAGCTGTTTTTT
TRBV7-3,TRBD2,TRBJ2-3,-,CASSLSLAGGSTDTQYF,TGTGCCAGCAGCTTGAGTTTAGCGGGAGGGAGCACAGATACGCAGTATTTT
TRBV6-2/TRBV6-3,-,TRBJ2-7,-,CASSYSQGWYEQYF,TGTGCCAGCAGTTACTCACAGGGTTGGTACGAGCAGTACTTC
TRBV7-9,TRBD1,TRBJ2-7,-,CASSFEQGNEQYF,TGTGCCAGCAGCTTTGAACAGGGGAACGAGCAGTACTTC
TRBV27,-,TRBJ1-1,-,CASSLLPGDTEAFF,TGTGCCAGCAGTTTATTACCGGGAGACACTGAAGCTTTCTTT
TRBV6-5,-,TRBJ1-3,-,CASEHRTSSGNTIYF,TGTGCCAGCGAGCACAGGACTAGCTCTGGAAACACCATATATTTT
TRBV2,-,TRBJ1-1,-,CASRGRDAFF,TGTGCCAGCCGGGGGAGGGACGCTTTCTTT
TRBV5-1,-,TRBJ2-1,-,CASRRVDSDEQFF,TGCGCCAGTAGACGGGTAGATTCCGATGAGCAGTTCTTC
TRBV4-1,-,TRBJ2-7,-,CASSQEAAGGEQYF,TGCGCCAGCAGCCAAGAGGCGGCCGGGGGCGAGCAGTACTTC
TRBV11-3,-,TRBJ2-1,once,CASSSGGARSFNEQFF,TGTGCCAGCAGCTCGGGTGGAGCCCGCAGTTTCAATGAGCAGTTCTTC
TRBV24-1,-,TRBJ2-1,once,CATSDSQGNEQFF,TGTGCCACCAGTGACTCACAGGGCAATGAGCAGTTCTTC
TRBV5-3,-,TRBJ1-5,-,CARSPYTQKYQPQHF,TGTGCCAGAAGCCCTTATACACAAAAATATCAGCCCCAGCATTTT
TRBV7-9,-,TRBJ1-5,-,CASSSTDQDNQPQHF,TGTGCCAGCAGCTCCACAGACCAGGACAATCAGCCCCAGCATTTT
TRBV19,TRBD1,TRBJ1-5,few,CASRGQGTLDVQPQHF,TGTGCCAGTAGGGGACAGGGAACTTTGGACGTACAGCCCCAGCATTTT
TRBV3-1/TRBV3-2,-,TRBJ1-6,few,CASSQFYTGQNNSPLHF,TGTGCCAGCAGCCAATTTTATACGGGACAAAATAATTCACCCCTCCACTTT
TRBV10-3,TRBD2,TRBJ2-7,-,CAISESKILAGDYEQYF,TGTGCCATCAGTGAGTCGAAGATACTAGCGGGGGACTACGAGCAGTACTTC
TRBV3-1/TRBV3-2,TRBD2,TRBJ2-7,-,CASSRGLAGDSYEQYF,TGTGCCAGCAGCCGGGGACTAGCGGGGGACTCCTACGAGCAGTACTTC
TRBV5-8,-,TRBJ2-2,-,CASSITPGGELFF,TGTGCCAGCAGCATAACTCCGGGCGGGGAGCTGTTTTTT
TRBV6-2/TRBV6-3,TRBD1,TRBJ2-7,-,CASSYSLDRASYEQYF,TGTGCCAGCAGTTACTCGCTGGACAGGGCTTCCTACGAGCAGTACTTC
TRBV12-3/TRBV12-4,TRBD1,TRBJ2-7,-,CASNNRGNGEQYF,TGTGCCAGCAACAACAGGGGTAACGGCGAGCAGTACTTC
TRBV19,TRBD2,TRBJ2-1,-,CASSPTGGEQFF,TGTGCCAGTAGTCCCACGGGGGGTGAGCAGTTCTTC
TRBV15,TRBD1,TRBJ1-2,-,CATSRGIGDSAFYGYTF,TGTGCCACCAGCAGAGGCATAGGGGACAGCGCATTCTATGGCTACACCTTC
TRBV11-2,TRBD1,TRBJ1-4,once,CASSFGQGATNEKLFF,TGTGCCAGCAGCTTCGGACAGGGAGCAACTAATGAAAAACTGTTTTTT
TRBV11-2,-,TRBJ2-5,-,CASSFPAGEVRHQETQYF,TGTGCCAGCAGCTTCCCGGCCGGAGAAGTTAGGCACCAAGAGACCCAGTACTTC
TRBV4-3,TRBD2,TRBJ2-2,-,CASSQYLGGESGELFF,TGCGCCAGCAGCCAATATCTTGGGGGGGAGTCCGGGGAGCTGTTTTTT
TRBV11-2,TRBD2,TRBJ2-1,-,CAIPGLAGGGSYNEQFF,TGTGCCATCCCGGGACTAGCGGGAGGGGGGTCCTACAATGAGCAGTTCTTC
TRBV7-9,TRBD2,TRBJ2-2,few,CASSLRLAGGTGELFF,TGTGCCAGCAGCCTACGACTAGCGGGAGGCACCGGGGAGCTGTTTTTT
TRBV5-6,-,TRBJ1-4,-,CASSALQGFLNEKLFF,TGTGCCAGCAGCGCGTTACAGGGATTTCTTAATGAAAAACTGTTTTTT
TRBV6-2/TRBV6-3,-,TRBJ1-5,-,CASSGTLTGQPQHF,TGTGCCAGCAGTGGGACCCTAACAGGGCAGCCCCAGCATTTT
TRBV7-6,TRBD2,TRBJ2-5,-,CASSLAGLAGAHDQRETQYF,TGTGCCAGCAGCTTAGCCGGGCTAGCGGGGGCCCACGACCAACGGGAGACCCAGTACTTC
TRBV5-8,-,TRBJ2-3,-,CASSLGGSDTQYF,TGTGCCAGCAGCTTGGGGGGCTCAGATACGCAGTATTTT
TRBV2,-,TRBJ1-1,-,CASSEFRGGTEAFF,TGTGCCAGCAGTGAGTTCAGGGGTGGCACTGAAGCTTTCTTT
TRBV3-1/TRBV3-2,-,TRBJ1-2,-,CASRQVPYGYTF,TGTGCCAGCAGACAGGTACCGTATGGCTACACCTTC
TRBV21-1,-,TRBJ2-6,-,CASSKKARTGTGANVLTF,TGTGCCAGCAGCAAAAAAGCCCGGACAGGGACCGGGGCCAACGTCCTGACTTTC
TRBV2,-,TRBJ2-2,-,CASIPEANTGELFF,TGTGCCAGCATTCCAGAGGCGAACACCGGGGAGCTGTTTTTT
TRBV5-6,TRBD2,TRBJ2-3,-,CASSLDSGRVGDTQYF,TGTGCCAGCAGCTTGGATAGCGGGAGGGTAGGGGATACGCAGTATTTT
TRBV5-1,TRBD2,TRBJ2-2,-,CASSLRAGGGTGELFF,TGCGCCAGCAGCTTGCGCGCGGGGGGTGGAACCGGGGAGCTGTTTTTT
TRBV5-6,TRBD2,TRBJ2-1,once,CASSLVPSGNEQFF,TGTGCCAGCAGCTTGGTACCTAGCGGGAATGAGCAGTTCTTC
TRBV3-1/TRBV3-2,TRBD1,TRBJ1-1,-,CASSRTRGDTEAFF,TGTGCCAGCAGCCGTACCAGGGGGGACACTGAAGCTTTCTTT
TRBV3-1/TRBV3-2,-,TRBJ1-6,-,CASTRQGSDSPLHF,TGTGCCAGTACCCGTCAGGGGTCGGATTCACCCCTCCACTTT
TRBV7-2,-,TRBJ1-6,-,CASSLSPAGSNSPLHF,TGTGCCAGCAGCTTATCCCCGGCAGGGTCAAATTCACCCCTCCACTTT
TRBV7-7,-,TRBJ1-1,-,CASSLARQMNTEAFF,TGTGCCAGCAGCTTAGCGCGACAGATGAACACTGAAGCTTTCTTT
TRBV7-2,TRBD2,TRBJ2-3,-,CASSLVKTSGGAITDTQYF,TGTGCCAGCAGCTTAGTGAAGACTAGCGGGGGGGCGATTACAGATACGCAGTATTTT
TRBV18,TRBD1,TRBJ1-6,-,CASSPPGQGDSPLHF,TGTGCCAGCTCACCTCCGGGACAGGGGGATTCACCCCTCCACTTT
TRBV7-8,TRBD2,TRBJ2-1,-,CASSFLGLAENEQFF,TGTGCCAGCAGCTTCCTAGGACTAGCGGAGAATGAGCAGTTCTTC
TRBV5-1,TRBD1,TRBJ1-5,-,CASSSGQGGNQPQHF,TGCGCCAGCAGCTCGGGACAGGGGGGAAATCAGCCCCAGCATTTT